This T cell receptor (beta chain) was sequenced during a study of T cell clonality in common variable immunodeficiency. CVID and control samples used equivalent genomic DNA input. Using immunoSEQ multiplex PCR, the repertoire was profiled, and TCRdb retains in-frame clones only, with some absent. The sample shows roughly 23,000 clones, no singletons; the ten largest hold roughly 9.6%. V was trimmed by 0 bases and J by 7 bases, leaving 10 bases between them. Germline values: CDR1 SGHAT, CDR2 FQNNGV. CDR3 length: 14 residues. Study results and limitations: In common variable immunodeficiency, TCR beta chains reportedly carried fewer deletions and N-nucleotide insertions.

This clone is classed as medium-sized (0.01 to 0.1%). Antigen unknown. The CDR3 end lies 3 residues beyond the end of the read and is filled in from the germline J gene. CVID subjects were 15 or so female and 25 to 30 male, aged roughly 9 to 64. The receptor's source is a human donor with common variable immunodeficiency. This chain links TRBV11-2 with TRBJ1-5; D possibly corresponds to TRBD1 (6 bases). Sequenced input: peripheral blood mononuclear cells. The CDR3 protein is CASSLEGAEQPQHF. The part of the CDR3 DNA that was read is TGTGCCAGCAGCTTAGAGGGGGCGGAGCAGCCC.